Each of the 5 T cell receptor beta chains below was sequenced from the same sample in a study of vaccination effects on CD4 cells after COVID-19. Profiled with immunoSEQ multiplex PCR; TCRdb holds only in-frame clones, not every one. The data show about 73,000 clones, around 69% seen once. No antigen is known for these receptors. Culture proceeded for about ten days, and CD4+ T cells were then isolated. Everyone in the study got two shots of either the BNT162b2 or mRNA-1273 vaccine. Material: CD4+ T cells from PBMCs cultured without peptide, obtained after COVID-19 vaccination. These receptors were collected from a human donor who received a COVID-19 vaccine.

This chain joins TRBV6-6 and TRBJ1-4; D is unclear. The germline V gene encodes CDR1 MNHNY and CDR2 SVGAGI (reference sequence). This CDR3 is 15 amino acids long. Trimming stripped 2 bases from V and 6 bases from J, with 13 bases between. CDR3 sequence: CASSYTVRPHEKLFF. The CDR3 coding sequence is TGTGCCAGCAGTTACACGGTCAGGCCCCATGAAAAACTGTTTTTT.

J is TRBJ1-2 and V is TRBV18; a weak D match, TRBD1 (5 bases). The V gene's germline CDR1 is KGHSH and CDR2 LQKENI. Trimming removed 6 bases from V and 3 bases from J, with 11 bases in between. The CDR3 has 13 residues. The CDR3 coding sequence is TGTGCCAGCTCGTCAGGGAGGGACTATGGCTACACCTTC. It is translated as CASSSGRDYGYTF.

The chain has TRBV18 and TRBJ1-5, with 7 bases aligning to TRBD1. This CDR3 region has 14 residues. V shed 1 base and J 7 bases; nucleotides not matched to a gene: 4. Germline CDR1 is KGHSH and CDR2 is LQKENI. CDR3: CASSPQAGGQPQHF. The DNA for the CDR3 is TGTGCCAGCTCACCACAGGCAGGGGGACAGCCCCAGCATTTT. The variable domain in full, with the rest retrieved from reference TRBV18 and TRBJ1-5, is NAGVMQNPRHLVRRRGQEARLRCSPMKGHSHVYWYRQLPEEGLKFMVYLQKENIIDESGMPKERFSAEFPKEGPSILRIQQVVRGDSAAYFCASSPQAGGQPQHFGDGTRLSIL.

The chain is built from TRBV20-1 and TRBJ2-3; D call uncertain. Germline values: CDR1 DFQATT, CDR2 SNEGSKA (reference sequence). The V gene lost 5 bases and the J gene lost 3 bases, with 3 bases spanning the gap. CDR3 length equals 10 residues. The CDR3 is CSAQTDTQYF. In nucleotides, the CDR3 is TGCAGTGCTCAGACAGATACGCAGTATTTT.

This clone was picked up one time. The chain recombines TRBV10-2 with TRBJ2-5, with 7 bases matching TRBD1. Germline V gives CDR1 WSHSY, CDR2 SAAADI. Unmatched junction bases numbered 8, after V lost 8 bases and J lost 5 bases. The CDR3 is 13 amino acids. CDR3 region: CASRGQIQETQYF. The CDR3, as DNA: TGCGCCAGCCGGGGACAGATTCAGGAGACCCAGTACTTC.